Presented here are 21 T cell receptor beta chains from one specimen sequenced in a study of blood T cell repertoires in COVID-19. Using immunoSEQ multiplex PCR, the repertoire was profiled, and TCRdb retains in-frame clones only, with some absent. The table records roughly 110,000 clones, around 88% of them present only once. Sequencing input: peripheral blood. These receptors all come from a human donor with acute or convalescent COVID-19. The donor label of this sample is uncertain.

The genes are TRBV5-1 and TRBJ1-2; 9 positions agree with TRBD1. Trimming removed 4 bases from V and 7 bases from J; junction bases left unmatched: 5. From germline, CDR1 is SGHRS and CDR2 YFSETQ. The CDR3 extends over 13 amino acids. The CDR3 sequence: CASSDGQGTGYTF. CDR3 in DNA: TGCGCCAGCAGCGATGGACAGGGGACTGGCTACACCTTC.

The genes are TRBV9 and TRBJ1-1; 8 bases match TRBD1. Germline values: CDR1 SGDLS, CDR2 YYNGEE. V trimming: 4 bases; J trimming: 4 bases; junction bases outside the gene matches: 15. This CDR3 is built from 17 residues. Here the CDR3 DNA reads TGTGCCAGCAGCTCGGAGGACAGGGTTTATAGCGGCACTGAAGCTTTCTTT. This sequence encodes CASSSEDRVYSGTEAFF.

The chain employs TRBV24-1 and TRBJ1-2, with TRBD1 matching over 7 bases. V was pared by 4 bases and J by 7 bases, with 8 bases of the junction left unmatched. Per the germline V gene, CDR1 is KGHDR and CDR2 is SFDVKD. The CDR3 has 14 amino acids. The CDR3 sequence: CATSDPEGAGGYTF. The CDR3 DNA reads TGTGCCACCAGTGACCCCGAGGGGGCAGGTGGCTACACCTTC.

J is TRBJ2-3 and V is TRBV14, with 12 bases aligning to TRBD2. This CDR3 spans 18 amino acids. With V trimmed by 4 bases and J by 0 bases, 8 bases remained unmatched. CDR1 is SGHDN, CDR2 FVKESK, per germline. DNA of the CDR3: TGTGCCAGCAGCCCTCTACCCGGGACTAGCGGGAGCACAGATACGCAGTATTTT. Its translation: CASSPLPGTSGSTDTQYF.

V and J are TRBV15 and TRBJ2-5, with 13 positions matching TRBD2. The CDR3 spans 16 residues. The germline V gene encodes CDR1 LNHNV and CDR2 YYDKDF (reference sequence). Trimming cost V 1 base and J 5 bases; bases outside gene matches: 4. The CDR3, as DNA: TGTGCCACCAGCAGAGCTACACTAGCGGGAGGGGAGACCCAGTACTTC. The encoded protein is CATSRATLAGGETQYF.

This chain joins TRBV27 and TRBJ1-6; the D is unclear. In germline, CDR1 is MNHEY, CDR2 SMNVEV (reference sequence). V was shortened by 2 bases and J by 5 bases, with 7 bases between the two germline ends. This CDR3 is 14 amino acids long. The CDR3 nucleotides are TGTGCCAGCAGTTTAGAGCCAAATAATTCACCCCTCCACTTT. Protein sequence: CASSLEPNNSPLHF.

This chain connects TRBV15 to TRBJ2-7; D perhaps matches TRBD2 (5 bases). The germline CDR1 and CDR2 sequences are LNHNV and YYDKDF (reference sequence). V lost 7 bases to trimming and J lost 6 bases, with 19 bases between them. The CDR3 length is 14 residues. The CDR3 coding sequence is TGTGCCACCATACACTCTAGCTACGTCGTCGAGCAGTACTTC. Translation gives CATIHSSYVVEQYF.

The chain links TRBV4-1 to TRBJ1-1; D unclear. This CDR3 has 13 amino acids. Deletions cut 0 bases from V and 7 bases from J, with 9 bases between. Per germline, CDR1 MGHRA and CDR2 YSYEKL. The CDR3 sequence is CASSQDGQIEAFF. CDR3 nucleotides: TGCGCCAGCAGCCAAGATGGTCAGATTGAAGCTTTCTTT.

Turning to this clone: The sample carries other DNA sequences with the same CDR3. This chain's CDR3 is CASSPPGSWSGNTIYF. CDR3 in DNA: TGTGCCAGCAGCCCTCCGGGATCCTGGTCGGGAAACACCATATATTTT. The chain carries TRBV14 and TRBJ1-3; the D is unclear. Germline V gene lookup returns CDR1 SGHDN and CDR2 FVKESK. The CDR3 is 16 residues long. V lost 4 bases, J lost 4 bases, and 17 bases lay in between.

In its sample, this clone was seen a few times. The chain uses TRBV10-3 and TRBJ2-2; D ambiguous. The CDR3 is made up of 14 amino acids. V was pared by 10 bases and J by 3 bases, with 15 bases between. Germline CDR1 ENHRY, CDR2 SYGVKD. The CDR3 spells CATNTRQDTGELFF. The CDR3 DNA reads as TGTGCCACGAACACACGGCAGGACACCGGGGAGCTGTTTTTT.

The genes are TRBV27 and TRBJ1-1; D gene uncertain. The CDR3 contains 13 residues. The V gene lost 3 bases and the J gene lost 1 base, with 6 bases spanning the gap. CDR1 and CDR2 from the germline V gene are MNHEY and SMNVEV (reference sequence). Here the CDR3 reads CASSFRGNTEAFF. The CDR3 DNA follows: TGTGCCAGCAGTTTTAGAGGGAACACTGAAGCTTTCTTT.

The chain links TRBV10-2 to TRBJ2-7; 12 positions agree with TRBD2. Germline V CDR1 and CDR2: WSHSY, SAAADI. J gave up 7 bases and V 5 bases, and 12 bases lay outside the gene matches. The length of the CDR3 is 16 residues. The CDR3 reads CASSRLAGGGIREQYF. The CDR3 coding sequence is TGCGCCAGCAGTAGGCTAGCGGGAGGGGGAATACGGGAGCAGTACTTC.

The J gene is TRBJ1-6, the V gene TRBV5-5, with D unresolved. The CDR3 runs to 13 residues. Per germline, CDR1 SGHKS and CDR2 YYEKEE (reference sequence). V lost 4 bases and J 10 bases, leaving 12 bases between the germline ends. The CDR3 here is CASSPNRGSPLHF. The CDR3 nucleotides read TGTGCCAGCAGCCCAAATCGGGGATCACCCCTCCACTTT.

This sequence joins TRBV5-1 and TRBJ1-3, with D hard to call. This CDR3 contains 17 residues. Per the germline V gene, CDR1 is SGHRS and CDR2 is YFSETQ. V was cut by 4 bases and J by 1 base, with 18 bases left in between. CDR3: CASSPMTGSLSGNTIYF. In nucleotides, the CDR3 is TGCGCCAGCAGCCCGATGACGGGGTCTCTTTCTGGAAACACCATATATTTT.

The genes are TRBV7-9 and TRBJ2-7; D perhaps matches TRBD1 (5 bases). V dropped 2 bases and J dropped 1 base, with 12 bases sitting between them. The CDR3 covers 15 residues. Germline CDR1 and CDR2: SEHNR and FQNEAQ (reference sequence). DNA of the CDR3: TGTGCCAGCAGCTTAAATCAGCCAGGGTCCTACGAGCAGTACTTC. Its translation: CASSLNQPGSYEQYF.

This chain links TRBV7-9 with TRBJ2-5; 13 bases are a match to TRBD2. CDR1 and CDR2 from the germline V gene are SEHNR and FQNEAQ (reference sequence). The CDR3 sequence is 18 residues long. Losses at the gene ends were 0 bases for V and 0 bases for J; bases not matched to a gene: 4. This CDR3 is CASSLAFGLAGDQETQYF. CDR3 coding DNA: TGTGCCAGCAGCTTAGCATTTGGACTAGCGGGGGACCAAGAGACCCAGTACTTC.

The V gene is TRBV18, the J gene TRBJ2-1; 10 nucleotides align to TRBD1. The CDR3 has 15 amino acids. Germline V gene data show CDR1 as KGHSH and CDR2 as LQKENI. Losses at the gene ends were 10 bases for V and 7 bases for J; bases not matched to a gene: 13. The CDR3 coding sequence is TGTGCCACCCAACCAGGGACAGGGGTAAGGAATGAGCAGTTCTTC. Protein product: CATQPGTGVRNEQFF.

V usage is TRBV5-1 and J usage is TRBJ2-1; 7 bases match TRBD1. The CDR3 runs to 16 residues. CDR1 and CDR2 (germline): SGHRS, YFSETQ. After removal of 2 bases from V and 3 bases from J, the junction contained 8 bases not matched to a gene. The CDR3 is CASSFGGQSFYNEQFF. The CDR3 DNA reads TGCGCCAGCAGCTTTGGGGGACAGTCTTTCTACAATGAGCAGTTCTTC. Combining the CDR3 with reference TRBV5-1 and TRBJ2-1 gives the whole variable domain KAGVTQTPRYLIKTRGQQVTLSCSPISGHRSVSWYQQTPGQGLQFLFEYFSETQRNKGNFPGRFSGRQFSNSRSEMNVSTLELGDSALYLCASSFGGQSFYNEQFFGPGTRLTVL.

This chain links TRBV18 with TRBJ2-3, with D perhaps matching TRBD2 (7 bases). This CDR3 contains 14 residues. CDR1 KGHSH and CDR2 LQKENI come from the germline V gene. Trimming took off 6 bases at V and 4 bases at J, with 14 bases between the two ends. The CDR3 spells CASSPRGGADTQYF. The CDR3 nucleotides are TGTGCCAGCTCCCCTAGGGGGGGAGCAGATACGCAGTATTTT.

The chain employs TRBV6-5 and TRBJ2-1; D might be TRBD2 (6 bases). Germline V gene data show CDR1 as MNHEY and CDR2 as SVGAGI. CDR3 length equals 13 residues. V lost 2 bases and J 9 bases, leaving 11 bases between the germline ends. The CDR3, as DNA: TGTGCCAGCAGTTACCGGGTGGGGGGTGAGCAGTTCTTC. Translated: CASSYRVGGEQFF.

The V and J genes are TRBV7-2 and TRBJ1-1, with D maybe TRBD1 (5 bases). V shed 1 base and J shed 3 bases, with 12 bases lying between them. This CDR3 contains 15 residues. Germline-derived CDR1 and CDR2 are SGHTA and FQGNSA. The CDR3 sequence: CASSLDQGTDTEAFF. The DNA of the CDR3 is TGTGCCAGCAGCTTAGATCAGGGAACCGACACTGAAGCTTTCTTT.